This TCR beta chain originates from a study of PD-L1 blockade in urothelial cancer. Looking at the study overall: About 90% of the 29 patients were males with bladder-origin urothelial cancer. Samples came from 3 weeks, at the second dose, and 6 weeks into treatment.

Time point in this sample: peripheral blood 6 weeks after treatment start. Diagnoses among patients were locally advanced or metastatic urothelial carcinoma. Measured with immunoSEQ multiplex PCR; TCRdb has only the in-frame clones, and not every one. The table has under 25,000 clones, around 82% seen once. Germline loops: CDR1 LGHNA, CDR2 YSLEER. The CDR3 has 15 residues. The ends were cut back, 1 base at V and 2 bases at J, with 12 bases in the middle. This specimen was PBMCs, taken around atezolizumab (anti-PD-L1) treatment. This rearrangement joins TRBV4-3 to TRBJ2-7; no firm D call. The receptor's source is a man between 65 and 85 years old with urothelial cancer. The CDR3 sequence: CASSQGVVATYEQYF. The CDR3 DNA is TGCGCCAGCAGCCAAGGGGTCGTAGCTACCTACGAGCAGTACTTC.